This T cell receptor beta chain derives from a study of blood T cell repertoires in COVID-19. Study context: Samples came from the United States, Italy and Spain, spanning acute and convalescent COVID-19. T cells, B-cell-depleted T cells, or PBMCs provided the cDNA or gDNA that served as material.

The protocol was immunoSEQ multiplex PCR, while the TCRdb copy is restricted to in-frame clones and leaves out a portion. The repertoire holds 3,000 to 4,000 clones, with 65% to 85% as singletons. This clone came up once. The receptor was isolated from a human donor in a cohort sampled during active COVID-19. Sequencing was performed on peripheral blood.

CDR3 DNA sequence: TGTGCCAGTACCCCCGGACTGTCTCACAATCAGCCCCAGCATTTT. As protein: CASTPGLSHNQPQHF. This chain connects TRBV19 to TRBJ1-5; D is unresolved. V shed 7 bases and J shed 3 bases, with 16 bases lying between them. Per germline, CDR1 LNHDA and CDR2 SQIVND (reference sequence). The CDR3 has 15 residues.